This T cell receptor beta chain was sequenced during a study of Ad26.COV2.S vaccination and SARS-CoV-2 variants (dated by TCRdb to about 2021). Regarding the study in general: Donors in the vaccine arm were drawn from COV1001, a multicentre, randomized, double-blind, placebo-controlled phase I-IIa trial testing Ad26.COV2.S in healthy adults. A total of around 32 samples were included in the TCR-sequenced set, comprising about 20 Ad26.COV2.S vaccine recipients, 5 placebo recipients and 8 SARS-CoV-2 convalescent individuals. TCRbeta repertoire sequencing was used to assess the specificity and breadth of SARS-CoV-2-reactive T cell receptors after Ad26.COV2.S vaccination. Throughout the experiments and outcome assessment, investigators stayed blinded to trial group allocation. Dosing of Ad26.COV2.S was intramuscular, at either 5x10^10 or 1x10^11 viral particles, delivered as one shot or as two shots spaced 56 days apart. Participants in the trial were split at random into five groups of five each, receiving low-dose or high-dose Ad26.COV2.S once or twice, or else placebo on both occasions. Beyond this particular receptor, the publication reports: It was noted by the authors that total T cell responses may have been underestimated by the TCR breadth and depth analyses. The study lacked the statistical power to compare responses across vaccine doses or regimens. Vaccine and placebo recipients had similar non-spike TCR breadth, a finding consistent with the vaccine containing only spike. Ad26.COV2.S recipients had higher spike-specific TCR breadth than placebo recipients (P = 0.0014). After vaccination, substantial breadth of spike-specific CD8+ and CD4+ T cell responses was reported.

Comments on this clone: This receptor's antigen is unknown. Base qualities are not recorded, but no much larger clone differs from it by a single base.

The V and J ends are trimmed by 5 bases and 1 base, leaving 12 bases between them. The CDR3, cysteine through phenylalanine, is 14 amino acids long. The retained sequence is limited to the CDR3, 42 bases, with the frame set at the first base. CDR1 SGHTA and CDR2 FQGTGA are derived from the germline V gene. The immunoSEQ Assay was the method used to sequence TCRbeta CDR3 regions. After extraction, genomic DNA underwent amplification by bias-controlled multiplex PCR, followed by high-throughput sequencing. On the authors' methods: To quantify the absolute abundance of every unique TCRbeta CDR3 region, sequences were collapsed and filtered. T cell fraction was estimated by normalizing TCRbeta template counts to usable DNA, which was measured by amplifying reference genes present in all nucleated cells. Repertoire TCRs were annotated as SARS-CoV-2-specific by exact matching of V gene, CDR3 amino acid sequence and J gene to a known reactive TCR set. MIRA supplied the reference SARS-CoV-2 TCR set, which was filtered for enrichment in COVID-19-positive ImmuneCODE repertoires so that public or cross-reactive TCRs were removed. Using the MIRA antigens, annotated TCRs were further analysed by specific ORF or by position within an ORF. Breadth was defined as annotated unique rearrangements over total unique productive rearrangements; depth was the summed frequency of those rearrangements. Two-sided Wilcoxon rank-sum tests were applied when comparing TCR breadth between groups. What TCRdb holds here is the immuneACCESS table cut down to in-frame rearrangements. Part of the clones is not present; checked against another copy, under half of the missing clones reflect an unresolved V gene, and the others are unexplained. D and trimming come from the DNA, and the V and J calls and clone size come from that table. The sample table shows 400,000 to 450,000 clones, and around 91% are seen once. Of the sample, about 4.1% is held by the ten largest clones.

The treatment or condition label for this specimen denotes: roughly 19 received Ad26.COV2.S at low or high dose, single or two shots; a few received placebo; per-sample allocation not given. Repertoires of vaccine and placebo recipients were sequenced from samples taken on day 63 after the first injection. Between 29 July and 7 August 2020, Cohort 1b enrolled around 25 adults aged 18-55 years at one site in Boston, USA. Ad26.COV2.S consisted of a replication-incompetent adenovirus type 26 vector by which a prefusion-stabilized SARS-CoV-2 spike protein from the original Wuhan strain was expressed. Material: peripheral blood, obtained in a trial of Ad26.COV2.S vaccine versus placebo. The rearranged chain carries TRBV7-3 and TRBJ2-7; the D gene is tentatively TRBD1 or TRBD2, each matching 5 bases. The receptor was derived from a person aged 18 to 65 who received the Ad26.COV2.S COVID-19 vaccine or a placebo. The DNA is as follows: TGTGCCAGCAGCCCTGGGGGATCGTCCTACGAGCAGTACTTC. This translates into CASSPGGSSYEQYF. Extended through the reference TRBV7-3 and TRBJ2-7 proteins, this CDR3 yields the full variable domain: GAGVSQTPSNKVTEKGKYVELRCDPISGHTALYWYRQSLGQGPEFLIYFQGTGAADDSGLPNDRFFAVRPEGSVSTLKIQRTERGDSAVYLCASSPGGSSYEQYFGPGTRLTVT.